Sequencing of this T cell receptor beta chain was carried out in a study of blood T cell repertoires in COVID-19. Looking at the study overall: T cells, B-cell-depleted T cells, or PBMCs provided the cDNA or gDNA that served as material.

The CDR3 is 17 residues long. In the authors' methods: Quantification of nucleated cells was approximated via reference gene primer amplification. Profiling relied on immunoSEQ multiplex PCR, and the TCRdb table lists in-frame clones only, not all of them. V, J and clone size are taken as reported in that table, and D and trimming were inferred from the DNA itself. In the table there are about 260,000 clones, 88% of which are singletons. The clonotype originates from a man aged 55 to 69 who had recovered from COVID-19. The genes are TRBV21-1 and TRBJ2-2; the table gives TRBD1 as D, unverified against the DNA. TRBV21-1 is shown as a pseudogene. Material: peripheral blood. This CDR3 is CASSKEGARKNTGELFF. Here the CDR3 DNA reads TGTGCCAGCAGCAAAGAGGGGGCCCGCAAGAACACCGGGGAGCTGTTTTTT.